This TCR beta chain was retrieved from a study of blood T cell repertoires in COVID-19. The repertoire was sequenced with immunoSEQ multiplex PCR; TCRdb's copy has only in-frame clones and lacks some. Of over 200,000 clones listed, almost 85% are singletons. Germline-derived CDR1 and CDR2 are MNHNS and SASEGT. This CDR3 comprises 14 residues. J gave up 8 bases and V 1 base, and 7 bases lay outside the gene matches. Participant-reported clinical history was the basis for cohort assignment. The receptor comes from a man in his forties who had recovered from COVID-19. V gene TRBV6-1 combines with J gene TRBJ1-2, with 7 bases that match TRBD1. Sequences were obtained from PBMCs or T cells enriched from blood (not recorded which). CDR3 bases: TGTGCCAGCAGTGAAGACAGGGGTCTAAGAGGCTACACCTTC. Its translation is CASSEDRGLRGYTF.